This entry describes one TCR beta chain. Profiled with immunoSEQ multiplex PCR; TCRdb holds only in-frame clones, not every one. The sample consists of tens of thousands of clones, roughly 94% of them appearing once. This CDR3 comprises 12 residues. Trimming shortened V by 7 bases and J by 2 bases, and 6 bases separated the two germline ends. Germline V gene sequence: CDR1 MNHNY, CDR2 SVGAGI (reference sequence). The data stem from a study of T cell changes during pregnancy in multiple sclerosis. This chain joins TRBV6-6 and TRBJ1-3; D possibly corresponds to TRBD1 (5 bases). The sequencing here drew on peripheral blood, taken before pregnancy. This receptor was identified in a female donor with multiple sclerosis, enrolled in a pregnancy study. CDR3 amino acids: CASTDTGNTIYF. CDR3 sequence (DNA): TGTGCCAGCACGGACACTGGAAACACCATATATTTT.